A single sample is the source of the 21 T cell receptor beta chains below, sequenced in a study of cytomegalovirus exposure and HLA in healthy donors (dated by TCRdb to about 2017). The library was prepared using the immunoSEQ multiplex PCR assay. For the multiplex PCR, a mixture combining 60 forward primers for TCR Vbeta segments and 13 reverse primers for TCR Jbeta segments was used. TCRdb obtained this table from immuneACCESS and retained in-frame rearrangements with V and J assigned. These tables miss some clones; where compared with another copy, unresolved V genes account for less than half of the shortfall, and the remainder is unexplained. The sample records about 160,000 clones, 60% to 85% of which are singletons. About 1.3% of the sample lies in the top ten. Specimen: PBMCs. These receptors were taken from a woman under 40 in good health and CMV-seronegative.

The chain carries TRBV27 and TRBJ1-4; D perhaps matches TRBD1 (5 bases). Trimming left V 6 bases short and J 5 bases short, with 10 bases between. Germline values: CDR1 MNHEY, CDR2 SMNVEV (reference sequence). This CDR3 spans 13 amino acids. The CDR3 DNA follows: TGTGCCAGCAGGTCCTCAGGGAATGAAAAACTGTTTTTT. This gives the protein CASRSSGNEKLFF.

This clone has just a few counts. The V call is TRBV6-5, the J call TRBJ2-1, with 11 bases matching TRBD2. Trimming cost V 0 bases and J 4 bases; bases outside gene matches: 2. Germline assignment: CDR1 MNHEY and CDR2 SVGAGI. CDR3 length: 16 residues. CDR3 loop: CASSYSGLADYNEQFF. In nucleotides, the CDR3 is TGTGCCAGCAGTTACTCGGGACTAGCGGATTACAATGAGCAGTTCTTC.

CDR3 sequence: CASSSDRGGTEAFF. The DNA of the CDR3 is TGTGCCAGCAGCTCTGACAGGGGAGGCACTGAAGCTTTCTTT. The rearrangement uses TRBV5-4 and TRBJ1-1, with 8 bases that match TRBD1. CDR3 length: 14 residues. Germline CDR1 SGHNT, CDR2 YYREEE (reference sequence). The V and J ends lost 3 bases and 4 bases, in that order; junction bases with no gene match: 5. Complete variable domain (other parts from reference TRBV5-4 and TRBJ1-1): ETGVTQSPTHLIKTRGQQVTLRCSSQSGHNTVSWYQQALGQGPQFIFQYYREEENGRGNFPPRFSGLQFPNYSSELNVNALELDDSALYLCASSSDRGGTEAFFGQGTRLTVV.

This chain links TRBV5-4 with TRBJ2-2, with 10 nucleotides matching TRBD1. Germline assignment: CDR1 SGHNT and CDR2 YYREEE (reference sequence). V lost 2 bases and J lost 6; bases outside the gene matches: 7. The CDR3 consists of 16 residues. In DNA form, the CDR3 reads TGTGCCAGCAGCTTAGTTGGGACAGGGGTCGCCGGGGAGCTGTTTTTT. Its protein is CASSLVGTGVAGELFF.

V is TRBV5-1 and J is TRBJ1-1, with D unresolved. V gave up 4 bases and J gave up 4 bases, with 11 bases separating them. This CDR3 has 13 residues. The V gene's germline CDR1 is SGHRS and CDR2 YFSETQ. In DNA form, the CDR3 reads TGCGCCAGCAGCCCCGAGGGAAGCACTGAAGCTTTCTTT. Translated, it gives CASSPEGSTEAFF. The full variable domain, completed using reference TRBV5-1 and TRBJ1-1, is KAGVTQTPRYLIKTRGQQVTLSCSPISGHRSVSWYQQTPGQGLQFLFEYFSETQRNKGNFPGRFSGRQFSNSRSEMNVSTLELGDSALYLCASSPEGSTEAFFGQGTRLTVV.

The gene calls are TRBV19 and TRBJ1-5, with a weak D call TRBD1 (6 bases). The length of the CDR3 is 13 residues. Germline loops: CDR1 LNHDA, CDR2 SQIVND (reference sequence). Trimming shortened V by 2 bases and J by 7 bases, and 9 bases separated the two germline ends. The CDR3: CASSIRGGQPQHF. The CDR3 DNA follows: TGTGCCAGTAGTATAAGGGGGGGACAGCCCCAGCATTTT.

CDR3 DNA: TGTGCTAGTGGACGAACCTCTGGGGAGAGTCAGCCCCAGCATTTT. Protein: CASGRTSGESQPQHF. The chain uses TRBV12-5 and TRBJ1-5; D unclear. Germline V CDR1 and CDR2: LGHNT, FRNRAP. The CDR3 is 15 amino acids. V was shortened by 6 bases and J by 6 bases, with 18 bases between the two germline ends. Full variable domain (remainder filled in from reference TRBV12-5 and TRBJ1-5): DARVTQTPRHKVTEMGQEVTMRCQPILGHNTVFWYRQTMMQGLELLAYFRNRAPLDDSGMPKDRFSAEMPDATLATLKIQPSEPRDSAVYFCASGRTSGESQPQHFGDGTRLSIL.

This rearrangement joins TRBV5-1 to TRBJ2-1, with a possible D match to TRBD1 (6 bases). The germline gives CDR1 SGHRS, CDR2 YFSETQ. Trimming shortened V by 0 bases and J by 8 bases, and 15 bases separated the two germline ends. The CDR3 totals 15 residues. The CDR3 DNA follows: TGCGCCAGCAGCTTGGGGACAGTTGGGTCCCATGAGCAGTTCTTC. As protein: CASSLGTVGSHEQFF. Combining the CDR3 with reference TRBV5-1 and TRBJ2-1 gives the whole variable domain KAGVTQTPRYLIKTRGQQVTLSCSPISGHRSVSWYQQTPGQGLQFLFEYFSETQRNKGNFPGRFSGRQFSNSRSEMNVSTLELGDSALYLCASSLGTVGSHEQFFGPGTRLTVL.

This sequence joins TRBV7-6 and TRBJ2-3, with TRBD2 identical over 8 bases. This CDR3 has 14 amino acids. With V trimmed by 8 bases and J by 1 base, 5 bases remained unmatched. The V gene's germline CDR1 is SGHVS and CDR2 FNYEAQ. The CDR3 region is CASQQTSGTDTQYF. Written as DNA, the CDR3 is TGTGCCAGCCAACAGACTAGCGGCACAGATACGCAGTATTTT.

This chain joins TRBV11-2 and TRBJ1-6, with TRBD1 identical over 9 bases. Germline V gene sequence: CDR1 SGHAT, CDR2 FQNNGV. V lost 5 bases and J lost 4; bases outside the gene matches: 3. The CDR3 length is 15 residues. The CDR3 nucleotides read TGTGCCAGCAGCCTTGGACAGGGGTATAATTCACCCCTCCACTTT. This translates into CASSLGQGYNSPLHF.

The rearrangement uses TRBV9 and TRBJ2-1; TRBD2 matches 7 bases. V lost 3 bases, J lost 7 bases, and 7 bases stayed unmatched. This CDR3 spans 14 amino acids. CDR1 SGDLS and CDR2 YYNGEE come from the germline V gene. The CDR3 spells CASSAGASGNEQFF. DNA for the CDR3: TGTGCCAGCAGCGCAGGTGCTAGCGGTAATGAGCAGTTCTTC.

The rearrangement uses TRBV14 and TRBJ2-1; 8 nucleotides match TRBD1. The V gene's germline CDR1 is SGHDN and CDR2 FVKESK. J was trimmed by 2 bases and V by 1 base; bases with no gene match: 1. The CDR3 totals 15 residues. CDR3 sequence: CASSQGTGTYNEQFF. CDR3 DNA: TGTGCCAGCAGCCAAGGGACAGGGACCTACAATGAGCAGTTCTTC.

This clone was seen just once. V usage is TRBV9 and J usage is TRBJ2-1; 9 positions agree with TRBD2. Germline CDR1 SGDLS, CDR2 YYNGEE. CDR3 length: 16 residues. V was clipped by 0 bases and J by 4 bases; unmatched bases: 5. CDR3 sequence reads: CASSVDGGGAYNEQFF. Written as DNA, the CDR3 is TGTGCCAGCAGCGTAGATGGCGGGGGGGCTTACAATGAGCAGTTCTTC.

V usage is TRBV11-2 and J usage is TRBJ2-1; 10 bases are a match to TRBD2. The V and J ends lost 1 base and 7 bases, in that order; junction bases with no gene match: 10. Per germline, CDR1 SGHAT and CDR2 FQNNGV. The CDR3 has 17 residues. CDR3 region: CASSLAYPASGGNEQFF. In nucleotides, the CDR3 is TGTGCCAGCAGCTTAGCCTACCCGGCTAGCGGGGGAAATGAGCAGTTCTTC.

The sample holds a few counts of this clone. The CDR3 reads CASSGSLEVFNYGYTF. The CDR3 DNA is TGTGCCAGCAGCGGCTCCCTGGAGGTATTTAACTATGGCTACACCTTC. The chain uses TRBV2 and TRBJ1-2; no reliable D call. Per the germline V gene, CDR1 is SNHLY and CDR2 is FYNNEI. Trimming shortened V by 6 bases and J by 1 base, and 18 bases separated the two germline ends. This CDR3 spans 16 amino acids.

The CDR3 sequence is CASSPGQGPFYEQYF. DNA for the CDR3: TGCGCCAGCAGCCCGGGACAGGGGCCTTTTTACGAGCAGTACTTC. The V call is TRBV5-1, the J call TRBJ2-7; 10 bases are shared with TRBD1. V gave up 4 bases and J gave up 4 bases; unmatched junction bases: 8. Germline V lookup: CDR1 SGHRS, CDR2 YFSETQ. This CDR3 contains 15 residues.

The chain links TRBV5-1 to TRBJ2-3; 12 nucleotides match TRBD2. J lost 4 bases, V lost 0 bases, and 3 bases had no gene match. The germline V gene has CDR1 SGHRS and CDR2 YFSETQ. This CDR3 is 16 amino acids long. In DNA form, the CDR3 reads TGCGCCAGCAGCTTGGGCTCTAGCGGGGGGGCAGATACGCAGTATTTT. Amino acids: CASSLGSSGGADTQYF. Supplemented by reference TRBV5-1 and TRBJ2-3, the full variable domain reads KAGVTQTPRYLIKTRGQQVTLSCSPISGHRSVSWYQQTPGQGLQFLFEYFSETQRNKGNFPGRFSGRQFSNSRSEMNVSTLELGDSALYLCASSLGSSGGADTQYFGPGTRLTVL.

V and J are TRBV2 and TRBJ1-1, with 7 bases identical to TRBD1. Germline V gives CDR1 SNHLY, CDR2 FYNNEI. J gave up 2 bases and V 6 bases, and 9 bases lay outside the gene matches. There are 15 residues in the CDR3. Here the CDR3 reads CASRVGTVTNTEAFF. In DNA form, the CDR3 reads TGTGCCAGCAGGGTAGGGACAGTTACCAACACTGAAGCTTTCTTT.

This rearrangement joins TRBV18 to TRBJ2-3; 7 bases fit TRBD1. Germline CDR1 KGHSH, CDR2 LQKENI. The junction had 10 bases not matched to a gene; V was cut back by 5 bases and J by 2 bases. CDR3 size: 16 residues. The CDR3 region is CASSFVGTAYTDTQYF. CDR3 DNA sequence: TGTGCCAGCTCATTCGTAGGGACAGCCTACACAGATACGCAGTATTTT. The full variable domain, rest sourced from reference TRBV18 and TRBJ2-3, is NAGVMQNPRHLVRRRGQEARLRCSPMKGHSHVYWYRQLPEEGLKFMVYLQKENIIDESGMPKERFSAEFPKEGPSILRIQQVVRGDSAAYFCASSFVGTAYTDTQYFGPGTRLTVL.

This clone occurred a few times. V and J are TRBV5-1 and TRBJ2-3, with 7 bases matching TRBD1. J lost 0 bases, V lost 7 bases, and 5 bases had no gene match. This CDR3 has 14 residues. Per the germline V gene, CDR1 is SGHRS and CDR2 is YFSETQ. CDR3 loop: CASRPTGSTDTQYF. CDR3 DNA: TGCGCCAGCCGCCCGACAGGGAGCACAGATACGCAGTATTTT.

This clone was counted a single time. V gene TRBV5-4 combines with J gene TRBJ1-5; D is ambiguous. The CDR3 contains 12 residues. The V and J ends lost 4 bases and 7 bases respectively, with 9 bases between them. CDR1 is SGHNT and CDR2 is YYREEE in the germline V gene (reference sequence). CDR3: CASSAVGQPQHF. DNA of the CDR3: TGTGCCAGCAGCGCCGTCGGGCAGCCCCAGCATTTT.